This entry lists 30 T cell receptor beta chains sequenced from one sample in a study of T cell responses to AZD1222 COVID-19 vaccine. The assay was immunoSEQ multiplex PCR, and TCRdb's table has in-frame clones only and misses some. The sample lists around 160,000 clones, 91% occurring once. The sequencing used peripheral blood, collected on day 0 of AZD1222 vaccination. All receptors derive from an adult in good health.

This chain joins TRBV11-2 and TRBJ1-1; the D is unclear. Germline assignment: CDR1 SGHAT and CDR2 FQNNGV. V dropped 5 bases and J dropped 6 bases, with 13 bases sitting between them. The CDR3 spans 13 residues. CDR3: CASSQHAAAEAFF. CDR3 DNA: TGTGCCAGCAGCCAACATGCTGCTGCTGAAGCTTTCTTT.

The chain carries TRBV13 and TRBJ2-1; a weak D match, TRBD2 (5 bases). Germline lookup yields CDR1 PRHDT and CDR2 FYEKMQ (reference sequence). The CDR3 extends over 15 amino acids. V gave up 5 bases and J gave up 0 bases, with 11 bases separating them. The CDR3 loop is CASSTPEVSYNEQFF. CDR3 DNA: TGTGCCAGCAGCACACCGGAGGTCTCCTACAATGAGCAGTTCTTC.

This clone was found a few times. This sequence joins TRBV7-9 and TRBJ1-2; 8 nucleotides agree with TRBD1. Germline V gene sequence: CDR1 SEHNR, CDR2 FQNEAQ (reference sequence). Trimming took 5 bases from V and 7 from J; bases not matched to a gene: 12. CDR3 length: 15 residues. The CDR3 is CASSHPQDREGGYTF. Written as DNA, the CDR3 is TGTGCCAGCAGCCACCCCCAGGACAGGGAGGGTGGCTACACCTTC.

This clone was found once. The rearrangement uses TRBV7-2 and TRBJ2-1; 9 bases line up with TRBD1. The CDR3 runs to 15 residues. Germline CDR1 SGHTA, CDR2 FQGNSA. The J segment lost 6 bases and the V segment lost 3 bases, leaving 6 bases of the junction unmatched. The CDR3 nucleotides are TGTGCCAGCAGCTTCTCGACAGGGGGTGCCAATGAGCAGTTCTTC. Translating it yields CASSFSTGGANEQFF.

This rearrangement joins TRBV5-1 to TRBJ2-5; no clear D gene. The CDR3 is 13 amino acids. V gave up 1 base and J gave up 7 bases, with 11 bases separating them. From germline, CDR1 is SGHRS and CDR2 YFSETQ. The CDR3 spells CASSLTPLATQYF. The CDR3 nucleotides read TGCGCCAGCAGCTTGACCCCCCTGGCGACCCAGTACTTC.

This chain uses TRBV6-5 with TRBJ1-2; D remains ambiguous. CDR3 length: 13 amino acids. Trimming removed 2 bases from V and 1 base from J, with 5 bases in between. Germline CDR1 is MNHEY and CDR2 is SVGAGI. The chain's CDR3 is CASSYDGNYGYTF. CDR3 coding DNA: TGTGCCAGCAGTTACGACGGTAACTATGGCTACACCTTC.

The chain combines TRBV5-1 with TRBJ2-1, with TRBD2 matching over 13 bases. V lost 4 bases, J lost 9 bases, and 7 bases stayed unmatched. Germline loops: CDR1 SGHRS, CDR2 YFSETQ. The CDR3 loop spans 15 amino acids. Here the CDR3 DNA reads TGCGCCAGCAGCCCGAGGACTAGCGGGAGAGTTGAGCAGTTCTTC. Its protein product is CASSPRTSGRVEQFF.

The chain employs TRBV28 and TRBJ1-5; D is possibly TRBD1 (5 bases). Germline-derived CDR1 and CDR2 are MDHEN and SYDVKM. V lost 2 bases to trimming and J lost 0 bases, with 8 bases between them. The CDR3 has 15 amino acids. CDR3 in amino acids: CASSLQGYSNQPQHF. The DNA of the CDR3 is TGTGCCAGCAGTTTACAGGGATATAGCAATCAGCCCCAGCATTTT.

The gene calls are TRBV7-9 and TRBJ1-1; D call uncertain. Germline CDR1 is SEHNR and CDR2 is FQNEAQ (reference sequence). The CDR3 totals 16 residues. V was trimmed by 3 bases and J by 6 bases, leaving 20 bases between them. The DNA of the CDR3 is TGTGCCAGCAGCTTTAGGAAGTCTAGGGTAAGGTCTGAAGCTTTCTTT. Its translation: CASSFRKSRVRSEAFF.

This chain uses TRBV7-9 with TRBJ2-3; D uncertain. This CDR3 is 15 amino acids long. Trimming left V 5 bases short and J 5 bases short, with 17 bases between. From germline, CDR1 is SEHNR and CDR2 FQNEAQ (reference sequence). CDR3 sequence: CASSPGVGIRDTQYF. Here the CDR3 DNA reads TGTGCCAGCAGCCCAGGAGTGGGGATCAGAGATACGCAGTATTTT. The full variable domain, completed using reference TRBV7-9 and TRBJ2-3, is DTGVSQNPRHKITKRGQNVTFRCDPISEHNRLYWYRQTLGQGPEFLTYFQNEAQLEKSRLLSDRFSAERPKGSFSTLEIQRTEQGDSAMYLCASSPGVGIRDTQYFGPGTRLTVL.

The chain uses TRBV7-9 and TRBJ2-7; 12 bases agree with TRBD1. V shed 5 bases and J 4 bases; nucleotides not matched to a gene: 9. CDR1 SEHNR and CDR2 FQNEAQ come from the germline V gene (reference sequence). The CDR3 contains 16 residues. The CDR3 DNA reads TGTGCCAGCAGCAGAGCCTGGGGACAGGGGGCATACGAGCAGTACTTC. Protein: CASSRAWGQGAYEQYF.

The chain couples TRBV3-1 (or the pseudogene TRBV3-2) to TRBJ1-6; 8 nucleotides align to TRBD1. Germline V gives CDR1 LGHDT, CDR2 YNNKEL (reference sequence). Losses at the gene ends were 2 bases for V and 7 bases for J; bases not matched to a gene: 4. The CDR3 extends over 15 amino acids. The CDR3 reads CASSQRRQGNSPLHF. Written as DNA, the CDR3 is TGTGCCAGCAGCCAACGTCGACAGGGGAATTCACCCCTCCACTTT.

J is TRBJ2-7 and V is TRBV3-1 (or the pseudogene TRBV3-2); D uncertain. This CDR3 comprises 14 residues. The V gene lost 1 base and the J gene lost 0 bases, with 7 bases spanning the gap. Germline V gene sequence: CDR1 LGHDT, CDR2 YNNKEL (reference sequence). The CDR3 spells CASSQGPTSYEQYF. The DNA of the CDR3 is TGTGCCAGCAGCCAAGGCCCCACCTCCTACGAGCAGTACTTC.

This clone appeared once. As DNA, the CDR3 is TGTGCCAGCAGCCCCCCGGGGCCATCTGGAAACACCATATATTTT. Translation gives CASSPPGPSGNTIYF. The chain carries TRBV3-1 (or the pseudogene TRBV3-2) and TRBJ1-3; D is possibly TRBD1 (5 bases). This CDR3 is built from 15 residues. V was cut by 4 bases and J by 1 base, with 11 bases left in between. Germline V gene sequence: CDR1 LGHDT, CDR2 YNNKEL (reference sequence).

The chain links TRBV6-5 to TRBJ2-1; no definite D call. This CDR3 spans 12 amino acids. The germline V and J ends were trimmed by 6 bases and 5 bases, with 8 bases remaining between them. Germline CDR1 and CDR2: MNHEY and SVGAGI. The CDR3 sequence: CASSDFNNEQFF. The CDR3 nucleotides are TGTGCCAGCAGCGACTTTAACAATGAGCAGTTCTTC.

This chain links TRBV9 with TRBJ1-2; D unresolved. The CDR3 has 14 amino acids. Per germline, CDR1 SGDLS and CDR2 YYNGEE. V was shortened by 0 bases and J by 2 bases, with 8 bases between the two germline ends. The CDR3 loop is CASSVGADNYGYTF. CDR3 sequence (DNA): TGTGCCAGCAGCGTAGGGGCAGACAACTATGGCTACACCTTC.

The rearrangement uses TRBV2 and TRBJ1-3; D gene uncertain. This CDR3 spans 14 amino acids. Germline values: CDR1 SNHLY, CDR2 FYNNEI. The V and J ends lost 4 bases and 0 bases respectively, with 7 bases between them. The CDR3 DNA is TGTGCCAGCAGTGGACTGAGCTCTGGAAACACCATATATTTT. It yields the protein CASSGLSSGNTIYF. Full variable domain (outside the CDR3, taken from reference TRBV2 and TRBJ1-3): EPEVTQTPSHQVTQMGQEVILRCVPISNHLYFYWYRQILGQKVEFLVSFYNNEISEKSEIFDDQFSVERPDGSNFTLKIRSTKLEDSAMYFCASSGLSSGNTIYFGEGSWLTVV.

This clone occurred once. The chain has TRBV5-1 and TRBJ1-1; perhaps TRBD1 as D (6 bases). The germline V gene has CDR1 SGHRS and CDR2 YFSETQ. Trimming removed 2 bases from V and 4 bases from J, with 12 bases in between. The CDR3 consists of 14 residues. The CDR3 spells CASSFAGEGTEAFF. In DNA form, the CDR3 reads TGCGCCAGCAGCTTCGCAGGGGAGGGCACTGAAGCTTTCTTT.

V is TRBV5-1 and J is TRBJ1-1; 9 positions match TRBD1. The junction had 3 bases not matched to a gene; V was cut back by 0 bases and J by 3 bases. The CDR3 runs 15 residues. The germline CDR1 and CDR2 sequences are SGHRS and YFSETQ. The CDR3 spells CASSLAGTGYTEAFF. The CDR3 DNA follows: TGCGCCAGCAGCTTGGCGGGGACAGGGTACACTGAAGCTTTCTTT.

The chain recombines TRBV9 with TRBJ1-1, with no clear D. Looked up from germline, CDR1 is SGDLS and CDR2 is YYNGEE. V gave up 0 bases and J gave up 2 bases, with 8 bases separating them. The CDR3 has 14 residues. The CDR3 nucleotides read TGTGCCAGCAGCGTAGTATCGGATAACACTGAAGCTTTCTTT. Protein: CASSVVSDNTEAFF.

Here the CDR3 DNA reads TGTGCCAGCACCCCGTCAGGGGGGCCTGGCTATGGCTACACCTTC. This encodes CASTPSGGPGYGYTF. The chain recombines TRBV9 with TRBJ1-2, with TRBD1 identical over 7 bases. Unmatched junction bases numbered 12, after V lost 6 bases and J lost 4 bases. The CDR3 loop spans 15 amino acids. Germline V gene data show CDR1 as SGDLS and CDR2 as YYNGEE.

The chain joins TRBV24-1 to TRBJ2-2, with 7 bases aligning to TRBD1. Germline CDR1 and CDR2: KGHDR and SFDVKD. V trimming: 1 base; J trimming: 1 base; junction bases outside the gene matches: 2. The CDR3 spans 16 residues. Here the CDR3 reads CATSDFPGGNTGELFF. The CDR3 DNA reads as TGTGCCACCAGTGATTTCCCAGGGGGGAACACCGGGGAGCTGTTTTTT.

The chain links TRBV13 to TRBJ2-3; perhaps TRBD2 as D (6 bases). V dropped 5 bases and J dropped 0 bases, with 24 bases sitting between them. Germline V gene data show CDR1 as PRHDT and CDR2 as FYEKMQ (reference sequence). The CDR3 covers 19 residues. The CDR3 DNA sequence: TGTGCCAGCAGCGAAAAGAAGTTGCGGTACGGGGGAAGCACAGATACGCAGTATTTT. Amino acids: CASSEKKLRYGGSTDTQYF.

The J gene is TRBJ1-1, the V gene TRBV13; maybe TRBD1 (5 bases). Germline V gene data show CDR1 as PRHDT and CDR2 as FYEKMQ (reference sequence). The CDR3 contains 15 residues. Between the trimmed V and J ends, which lost 4 bases and 4 bases, there was a span of 16 bases. CDR3 DNA sequence: TGTGCCAGCAGCTCCTCCGGGGGAGGGGTCACTGAAGCTTTCTTT. It yields the protein CASSSSGGGVTEAFF.

The chain combines TRBV10-1 with TRBJ1-1; D is unclear. Trimming took off 1 base at V and 2 bases at J, with 8 bases between the two ends. Germline V gene lookup returns CDR1 WNHNN and CDR2 SYGVQD (reference sequence). This CDR3 is 14 amino acids long. CDR3 loop: CASSEFGSNTEAFF. The CDR3 nucleotides are TGCGCCAGCAGTGAGTTTGGATCCAACACTGAAGCTTTCTTT.

This clone was observed a handful of times. V gene TRBV9 combines with J gene TRBJ1-1; unclear D gene. Germline V gives CDR1 SGDLS, CDR2 YYNGEE. V lost 0 bases, J lost 7 bases, and 10 bases lay in between. The CDR3 has 13 residues. CDR3 sequence: CASSVGPGLEAFF. DNA for the CDR3: TGTGCCAGCAGCGTAGGTCCAGGCCTTGAAGCTTTCTTT.

The chain has TRBV6-4 and TRBJ2-3; D is possibly TRBD2 (5 bases). This CDR3 has 14 amino acids. Germline V lookup: CDR1 MRHNA, CDR2 SNTAGT. The V end lost 5 bases, the J end lost 1 base, and 10 bases lay between the germline ends. The CDR3 region is CASSPTGGTDTQYF. The CDR3 DNA reads TGTGCCAGCAGTCCAACCGGGGGCACAGATACGCAGTATTTT.

The chain carries TRBV14 and TRBJ2-2; a weak D match, TRBD1 (5 bases). Trimming pared 3 bases from V and 6 bases from J, leaving 8 bases between. The CDR3 sequence is 13 residues long. Germline lookup yields CDR1 SGHDN and CDR2 FVKESK. The CDR3 bases are TGTGCCAGCAGCCACGCAGGGCCCGGGGAGCTGTTTTTT. This translates into CASSHAGPGELFF.

This chain joins TRBV6-1 and TRBJ2-7; D tentatively reads TRBD1 or TRBD2 (5 bases each). Germline V CDR1 and CDR2: MNHNS, SASEGT. V dropped 1 base and J dropped 0 bases, with 10 bases sitting between them. CDR3 length equals 15 residues. The chain's CDR3 is CASSEVGTDSYEQYF. The DNA for the CDR3 is TGTGCCAGCAGTGAAGTAGGGACGGACTCCTACGAGCAGTACTTC.

The chain carries TRBV3-1 (or the pseudogene TRBV3-2) and TRBJ2-7; either TRBD1 or TRBD2 may supply D (5 bases each). Per the germline V gene, CDR1 is LGHDT and CDR2 is YNNKEL (reference sequence). V was cut by 1 base and J by 8 bases, with 18 bases left in between. The CDR3 covers 15 residues. The CDR3 reads CASSQGTVGEGKQYF. The CDR3 DNA reads TGTGCCAGCAGCCAAGGCACGGTAGGAGAGGGGAAGCAGTACTTC.